There are many counts of the clone carrying this TCR beta chain. This specimen comes from a study of T-cell reconstitution after alpha-beta-depleted transplantation in children. This CDR3 is 12 amino acids long. Germline assignment: CDR1 SGHTS and CDR2 YDEGEE. The V end was cut by 0 bases, the J end by 15 bases, with 13 bases between. The TCRbeta library was prepared with unique molecular identifiers. One entry per CDR3 protein, called by TCRdb with MiXCR from the PCR reads. The profile shows over 45,000 distinct CDR3 sequences, nearly 9.5% of them singletons. The clonotype originates from a male patient between 2 and 10 years old who had a stem cell transplant for chronic granulomatous disease, so the T cells may come from the graft donor. The input for sequencing was PBMCs, mostly from graft donor cells, taken 60 days after TCRalphabeta/CD19-depleted stem cell transplant. This chain connects TRBV5-8 to TRBJ2-1; possible D gene TRBD2, 6 bases. Here the CDR3 reads CASSLVAVEGFF. For the CDR3, the DNA is TGTGCCAGCAGCTTGGTGGCGGTGGAGGGGTTCTTC. The full variable domain, in which reference TRBV5-8 and TRBJ2-1 provide the parts outside the CDR3, is EAGVTQSPTHLIKTRGQQATLRCSPISGHTSVYWYQQALGLGLQFLLWYDEGEERNRGNFPPRFSGRQFPNYSSELNVNALELEDSALYLCASSLVAVEGFFGPGTRLTVL.